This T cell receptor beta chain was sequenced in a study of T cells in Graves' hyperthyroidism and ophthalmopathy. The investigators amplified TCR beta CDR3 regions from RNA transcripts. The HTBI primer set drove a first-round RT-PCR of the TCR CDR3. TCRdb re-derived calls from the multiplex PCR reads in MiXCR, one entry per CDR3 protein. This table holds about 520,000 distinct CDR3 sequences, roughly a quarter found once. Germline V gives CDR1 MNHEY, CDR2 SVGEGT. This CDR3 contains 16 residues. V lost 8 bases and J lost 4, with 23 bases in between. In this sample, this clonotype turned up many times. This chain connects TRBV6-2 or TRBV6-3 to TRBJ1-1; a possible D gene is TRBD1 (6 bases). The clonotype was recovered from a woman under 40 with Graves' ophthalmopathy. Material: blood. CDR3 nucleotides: TGTGCCAGCGAAAGATCAGGGGAAACCCCGGGCACTGAAGCTTTCTTT. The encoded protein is CASERSGETPGTEAFF.